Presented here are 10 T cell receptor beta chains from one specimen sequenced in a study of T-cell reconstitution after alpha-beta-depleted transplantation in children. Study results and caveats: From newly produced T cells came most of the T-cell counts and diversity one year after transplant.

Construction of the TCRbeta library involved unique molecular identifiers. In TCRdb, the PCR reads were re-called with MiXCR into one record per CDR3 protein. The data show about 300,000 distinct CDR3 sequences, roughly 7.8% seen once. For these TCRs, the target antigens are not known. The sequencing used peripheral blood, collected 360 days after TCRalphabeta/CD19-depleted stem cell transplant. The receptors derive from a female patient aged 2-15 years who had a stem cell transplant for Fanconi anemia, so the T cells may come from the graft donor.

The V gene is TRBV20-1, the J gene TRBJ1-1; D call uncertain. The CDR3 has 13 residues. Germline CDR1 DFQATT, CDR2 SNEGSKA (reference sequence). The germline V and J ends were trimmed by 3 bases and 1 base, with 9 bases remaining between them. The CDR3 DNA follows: TGCAGTGCTAGCTTCACAGCGAACACTGAAGCTTTCTTT. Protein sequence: CSASFTANTEAFF.

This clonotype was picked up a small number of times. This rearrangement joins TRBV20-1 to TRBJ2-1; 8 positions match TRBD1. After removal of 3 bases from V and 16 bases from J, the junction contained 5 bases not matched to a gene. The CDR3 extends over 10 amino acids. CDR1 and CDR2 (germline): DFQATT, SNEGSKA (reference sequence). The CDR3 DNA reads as TGCAGTGCTAGGGGGACAGGAGTCTTCTTC. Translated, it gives CSARGTGVFF.

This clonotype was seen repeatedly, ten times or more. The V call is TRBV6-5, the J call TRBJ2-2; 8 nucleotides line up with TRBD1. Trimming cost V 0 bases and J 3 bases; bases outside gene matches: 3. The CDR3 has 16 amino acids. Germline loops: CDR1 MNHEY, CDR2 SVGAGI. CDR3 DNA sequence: TGTGCCAGCAGTTACTCGGTACAGGGGGACACCGGGGAGCTGTTTTTT. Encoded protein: CASSYSVQGDTGELFF.

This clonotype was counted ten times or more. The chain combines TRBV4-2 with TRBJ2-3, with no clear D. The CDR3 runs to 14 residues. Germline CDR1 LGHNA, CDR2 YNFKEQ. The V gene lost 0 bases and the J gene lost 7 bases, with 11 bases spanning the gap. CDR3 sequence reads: CASSQDLWPNTQYF. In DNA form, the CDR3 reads TGTGCCAGCAGCCAAGATCTATGGCCCAATACGCAGTATTTT.

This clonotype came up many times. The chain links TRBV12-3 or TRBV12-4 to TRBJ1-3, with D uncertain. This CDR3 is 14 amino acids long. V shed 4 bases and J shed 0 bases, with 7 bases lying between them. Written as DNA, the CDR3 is TGTGCCAGCAGTTCGTATTACTCTGGAAACACCATATATTTT. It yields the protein CASSSYYSGNTIYF.

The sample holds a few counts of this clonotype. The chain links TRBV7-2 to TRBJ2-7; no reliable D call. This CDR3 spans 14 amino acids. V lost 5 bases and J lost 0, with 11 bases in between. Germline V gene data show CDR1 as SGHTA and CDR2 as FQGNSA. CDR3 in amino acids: CASSGPTPSYEQYF. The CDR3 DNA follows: TGTGCCAGCAGCGGCCCGACCCCCTCCTACGAGCAGTACTTC.

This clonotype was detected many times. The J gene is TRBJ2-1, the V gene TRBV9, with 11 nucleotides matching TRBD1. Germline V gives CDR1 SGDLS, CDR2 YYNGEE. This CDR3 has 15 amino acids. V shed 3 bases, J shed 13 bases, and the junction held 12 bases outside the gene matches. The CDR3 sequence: CASSERTGGWDVQFF. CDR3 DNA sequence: TGTGCCAGCAGCGAACGGACAGGGGGCTGGGATGTTCAGTTCTTC.

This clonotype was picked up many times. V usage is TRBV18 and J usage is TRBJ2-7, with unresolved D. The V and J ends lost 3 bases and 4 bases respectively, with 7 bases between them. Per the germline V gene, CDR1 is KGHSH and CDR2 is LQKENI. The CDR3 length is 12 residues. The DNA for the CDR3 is TGTGCCAGCTCACCGGAAGGTTACGAGCAGTACTTC. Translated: CASSPEGYEQYF.

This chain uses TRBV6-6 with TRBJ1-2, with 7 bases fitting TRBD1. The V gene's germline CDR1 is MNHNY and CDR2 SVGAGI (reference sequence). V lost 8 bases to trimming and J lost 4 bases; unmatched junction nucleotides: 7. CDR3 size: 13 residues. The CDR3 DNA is TGTGCCAGCCTACTGACAGGGCTCTATGGCTACACCTTC. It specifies CASLLTGLYGYTF.

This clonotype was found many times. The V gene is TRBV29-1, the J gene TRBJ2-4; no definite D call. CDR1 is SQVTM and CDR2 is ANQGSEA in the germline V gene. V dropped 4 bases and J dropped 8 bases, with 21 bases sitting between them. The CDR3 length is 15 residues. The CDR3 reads CSVGFRSIDEYIQYF. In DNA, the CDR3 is TGCAGCGTTGGATTTCGTTCCATTGACGAGTACATTCAGTACTTC.